The clone carrying this T cell receptor beta chain was seen more than once but under ten times. No antigen is known for it. This sample is part of a study of post-analysis software for immune sequencing data. The overall study: Disease trajectories encompassed relapsing-remitting, secondary progressive and progressive-relapsing multiple sclerosis.

The TCR beta cDNA libraries carried unique molecular identifiers. In TCRdb, the PCR reads were re-called with MiXCR into one record per CDR3 protein. The table shows approximately 730,000 distinct CDR3 sequences, with 25% to 30% occurring only once. From germline, CDR1 is SGHRS and CDR2 YFSETQ. The ends were cut back, 4 bases at V and 2 bases at J, with 9 bases in the middle. The CDR3 covers 13 residues. Study-wide results and limits: Same-batch samples co-clustered strongly by F measure. In patients, TRBV5-6, TRBV5-1 and TRBV20-1 belonged to five or six TRBV segments found more frequently than in controls.

This sequence originates from a girl aged 10-17 years with multiple sclerosis. The chain uses TRBV5-1 and TRBJ1-2; D not certain. The sequenced sample consisted of blood. CDR3 in amino acids: CASSVGVNYGYTF. CDR3 nucleotide sequence: TGCGCCAGCAGCGTAGGAGTGAACTATGGCTACACCTTC. The complete variable domain, with remaining parts taken from reference TRBV5-1 and TRBJ1-2, reads KAGVTQTPRYLIKTRGQQVTLSCSPISGHRSVSWYQQTPGQGLQFLFEYFSETQRNKGNFPGRFSGRQFSNSRSEMNVSTLELGDSALYLCASSVGVNYGYTFGSGTRLTVV.